This is a list of T cell receptor beta chains from one sample in a study of vaccination and CD4 T cells after COVID-19. These receptors have no known antigen. MiXCR, run by TCRdb on the PCR reads, gives a single entry per CDR3 protein. The table records about 15,000 distinct CDR3 sequences, around three fifths of them present only once. Material: CD4+ T cells from blood, cultured in vitro. The receptor set was obtained from a human donor who had recovered from COVID-19. The CDR3 runs from the conserved cysteine through the conserved F or W. Each record gives: CDR3 protein, CDR3 DNA, J gene, V gene, D gene, clone size. A D gene is named only where the DNA matches it firmly. Clone size is stated in some rows and not others, as once, few, many or a class when expanded.

CDR3aa: CASSFEGSNSPLHF; CDR3nt: TGTGCCAGCAGCTTTGAGGGGAGTAATTCACCCCTCCACTTT; j_gene: TRBJ1-6; v_gene: TRBV7-2; d_gene: -; abundance: -
CDR3aa: CASSRPLNTGELFF; CDR3nt: TGTGCCAGCAGCCGACCCCTAAACACCGGGGAGCTGTTTTTT; j_gene: TRBJ2-2; v_gene: TRBV11-3; d_gene: -; abundance: -
CDR3aa: CASSWGTAAGELFF; CDR3nt: TGTGCCAGCAGCTGGGGTACCGCCGCCGGGGAGCTGTTTTTT; j_gene: TRBJ2-2; v_gene: TRBV6-1; d_gene: -; abundance: -
CDR3aa: CASRKQGTEAFF; CDR3nt: TGTGCCAGCAGGAAACAGGGGACTGAAGCTTTCTTT; j_gene: TRBJ1-1; v_gene: TRBV12-3/TRBV12-4; d_gene: TRBD1; abundance: -
CDR3aa: CASSQGQGVWGYTF; CDR3nt: TGCGCCAGCAGCCAAGGCCAGGGAGTTTGGGGCTACACCTTC; j_gene: TRBJ1-2; v_gene: TRBV4-3; d_gene: -; abundance: -
CDR3aa: CSARDPWNSGNTIYF; CDR3nt: TGCAGTGCTAGAGATCCTTGGAACTCTGGAAACACCATATATTTT; j_gene: TRBJ1-3; v_gene: TRBV20-1; d_gene: -; abundance: once
CDR3aa: CASSDPRGFSNQPQHF; CDR3nt: TGTGCCAGCAGTGACCCGCGGGGCTTCAGCAATCAGCCCCAGCATTTT; j_gene: TRBJ1-5; v_gene: TRBV6-1; d_gene: -; abundance: few
CDR3aa: CASSEPGRDYGYTF; CDR3nt: TGTGCCAGCAGCGAACCGGGACGGGACTATGGCTACACCTTC; j_gene: TRBJ1-2; v_gene: TRBV7-2; d_gene: -; abundance: -
CDR3aa: CASRRTGDEQYF; CDR3nt: TGTGCCAGCAGGAGGACAGGGGACGAGCAGTACTTC; j_gene: TRBJ2-7; v_gene: TRBV2; d_gene: TRBD1; abundance: few
CDR3aa: CASSEDRGGGQPQHF; CDR3nt: TGTGCCAGCAGTGAAGACAGGGGTGGGGGTCAGCCCCAGCATTTT; j_gene: TRBJ1-5; v_gene: TRBV6-1; d_gene: TRBD1; abundance: -
CDR3aa: CASRGTGMAEAFF; CDR3nt: TGTGCCAGCAGGGGGACAGGGATGGCTGAAGCTTTCTTT; j_gene: TRBJ1-1; v_gene: TRBV12-3/TRBV12-4; d_gene: TRBD1; abundance: -
CDR3aa: CASSSGSEAFF; CDR3nt: TGTGCCAGCAGTTCAGGGTCTGAAGCTTTCTTT; j_gene: TRBJ1-1; v_gene: TRBV6-5; d_gene: -; abundance: -
CDR3aa: CASSITGVSYEQYF; CDR3nt: TGTGCCAGTAGTATAACAGGGGTCTCCTACGAGCAGTACTTC; j_gene: TRBJ2-7; v_gene: TRBV19; d_gene: TRBD1; abundance: -
CDR3aa: CASSPQDLGNTIYF; CDR3nt: TGTGCCAGTAGTCCACAGGACCTCGGAAACACCATATATTTT; j_gene: TRBJ1-3; v_gene: TRBV19; d_gene: -; abundance: -
CDR3aa: CASSQELAVTPYGYTF; CDR3nt: TGTGCCAGCAGCCAAGAGTTAGCGGTCACTCCTTATGGCTACACCTTC; j_gene: TRBJ1-2; v_gene: TRBV14; d_gene: -; abundance: -
CDR3aa: CASSLSQEIQYF; CDR3nt: TGTGCCAGCAGTTTAAGCCAAGAGATCCAGTACTTC; j_gene: TRBJ2-5; v_gene: TRBV2; d_gene: -; abundance: -
CDR3aa: CASSHLAQTGYSYEQYF; CDR3nt: TGTGCCAGTAGCCATCTCGCCCAGACAGGGTACTCCTACGAGCAGTACTTC; j_gene: TRBJ2-7; v_gene: TRBV19; d_gene: TRBD1; abundance: -
CDR3aa: CSARLLAGVSEQFF; CDR3nt: TGCAGTGCTAGACTGCTAGCGGGAGTATCAGAGCAGTTCTTC; j_gene: TRBJ2-1; v_gene: TRBV20-1; d_gene: TRBD2; abundance: -
CDR3aa: CASSVAGTGADTDTQYF; CDR3nt: TGTGCCAGCAGCGTAGCCGGGACAGGGGCCGACACAGATACGCAGTATTTT; j_gene: TRBJ2-3; v_gene: TRBV12-3/TRBV12-4; d_gene: TRBD1; abundance: few
CDR3aa: CASSSRLGGGYTF; CDR3nt: TGTGCCAGCAGCTCCCGCTTAGGGGGGGGCTACACCTTC; j_gene: TRBJ1-2; v_gene: TRBV7-2; d_gene: -; abundance: -
CDR3aa: CAISETGMNTEAFF; CDR3nt: TGTGCCATCAGTGAGACAGGAATGAACACTGAAGCTTTCTTT; j_gene: TRBJ1-1; v_gene: TRBV10-3; d_gene: -; abundance: few
CDR3aa: CASSAGRDGVYGYTF; CDR3nt: TGTGCCAGCAGTGCGGGCCGGGACGGCGTTTATGGCTACACCTTC; j_gene: TRBJ1-2; v_gene: TRBV27; d_gene: -; abundance: -
CDR3aa: CSAQPSGINSETQYF; CDR3nt: TGCAGTGCCCAGCCCAGCGGAATTAACTCAGAGACCCAGTACTTC; j_gene: TRBJ2-5; v_gene: TRBV20-1; d_gene: -; abundance: -
CDR3aa: CASSDRGKSPLHF; CDR3nt: TGTGCCAGTAGTGACAGGGGGAAGTCACCCCTCCACTTT; j_gene: TRBJ1-6; v_gene: TRBV19; d_gene: TRBD1; abundance: few
CDR3aa: CASSPRSSNQPQHF; CDR3nt: TGTGCCAGCAGCCCAAGGTCTAGCAATCAGCCCCAGCATTTT; j_gene: TRBJ1-5; v_gene: TRBV12-3/TRBV12-4; d_gene: -; abundance: few
CDR3aa: CASRSSSFRGNTIYF; CDR3nt: TGTGCCAGCAGATCCTCATCTTTTCGAGGAAACACCATATATTTT; j_gene: TRBJ1-3; v_gene: TRBV28; d_gene: -; abundance: -
CDR3aa: CASSRIQGGGEKLFF; CDR3nt: TGTGCCAGCAGCAGGATACAGGGAGGTGGTGAAAAACTGTTTTTT; j_gene: TRBJ1-4; v_gene: TRBV7-9; d_gene: -; abundance: -
CDR3aa: CARETGGNQPQHF; CDR3nt: TGTGCCAGAGAGACAGGGGGCAATCAGCCCCAGCATTTT; j_gene: TRBJ1-5; v_gene: TRBV15; d_gene: TRBD1; abundance: few
CDR3aa: CSASPGTTSSYEQYF; CDR3nt: TGCAGTGCAAGCCCGGGGACAACTAGCTCCTACGAGCAGTACTTC; j_gene: TRBJ2-7; v_gene: TRBV20-1; d_gene: -; abundance: -
CDR3aa: CASSVLQGGNTIYF; CDR3nt: TGTGCCAGCAGTGTACTACAGGGCGGCAACACCATATATTTT; j_gene: TRBJ1-3; v_gene: TRBV2; d_gene: -; abundance: -
CDR3aa: CASSLGLPTDTQYF; CDR3nt: TGTGCCAGCAGTTTAGGACTACCCACAGATACGCAGTATTTT; j_gene: TRBJ2-3; v_gene: TRBV27; d_gene: -; abundance: -
CDR3aa: CASSPGGTVESPLHF; CDR3nt: TGTGCCAGCAGCCCGGGTGGTACTGTGGAATCACCCCTCCACTTT; j_gene: TRBJ1-6; v_gene: TRBV5-3; d_gene: -; abundance: -
CDR3aa: CASSFGLILREQYF; CDR3nt: TGTGCCAGCAGCTTCGGCCTTATCCTTCGCGAGCAGTACTTC; j_gene: TRBJ2-7; v_gene: TRBV11-2; d_gene: -; abundance: few
CDR3aa: CASSYSTGGQSEAFF; CDR3nt: TGTGCCAGCAGTTACTCGACGGGTGGACAGTCTGAAGCTTTCTTT; j_gene: TRBJ1-1; v_gene: TRBV6-2/TRBV6-3; d_gene: -; abundance: few
CDR3aa: CASSARDGIHEQYF; CDR3nt: TGTGCCAGCAGCGCCCGGGACGGCATCCACGAGCAGTACTTC; j_gene: TRBJ2-7; v_gene: TRBV7-9; d_gene: -; abundance: once
CDR3aa: CASRLDRATEAFF; CDR3nt: TGTGCCAGTAGATTAGACAGGGCTACTGAAGCTTTCTTT; j_gene: TRBJ1-1; v_gene: TRBV19; d_gene: TRBD1; abundance: -
CDR3aa: CASSYSNGRGDQETQYF; CDR3nt: TGTGCCAGCAGTTACTCGAATGGGAGAGGGGACCAAGAGACCCAGTACTTC; j_gene: TRBJ2-5; v_gene: TRBV6-2/TRBV6-3; d_gene: -; abundance: -
CDR3aa: CASSRTDNNSPLHF; CDR3nt: TGTGCCAGTAGTAGGACAGACAATAATTCACCCCTCCACTTT; j_gene: TRBJ1-6; v_gene: TRBV19; d_gene: -; abundance: -
CDR3aa: CASSIRGADEKLFF; CDR3nt: TGTGCCAGTAGTATCAGGGGCGCGGATGAAAAACTGTTTTTT; j_gene: TRBJ1-4; v_gene: TRBV19; d_gene: -; abundance: -
CDR3aa: CSASQTAQYQETQYF; CDR3nt: TGCAGTGCCAGTCAGACAGCACAGTACCAAGAGACCCAGTACTTC; j_gene: TRBJ2-5; v_gene: TRBV20-1; d_gene: -; abundance: -
CDR3aa: CASSIIGTGGMQPQHF; CDR3nt: TGTGCCAGTAGTATAATCGGGACAGGGGGCATGCAGCCCCAGCATTTT; j_gene: TRBJ1-5; v_gene: TRBV19; d_gene: TRBD1; abundance: -
CDR3aa: CSAASLLTDTQYF; CDR3nt: TGCAGTGCCGCATCGCTACTCACAGATACGCAGTATTTT; j_gene: TRBJ2-3; v_gene: TRBV20-1; d_gene: -; abundance: -
CDR3aa: CASSLSPTGFQFYEQYF; CDR3nt: TGCGCCAGCAGTCTTTCACCCACAGGGTTCCAATTCTACGAGCAGTACTTC; j_gene: TRBJ2-7; v_gene: TRBV4-1; d_gene: -; abundance: -
CDR3aa: CASTSGTSGTDTQYF; CDR3nt: TGTGCCAGCACGAGCGGGACTAGCGGCACAGATACGCAGTATTTT; j_gene: TRBJ2-3; v_gene: TRBV2; d_gene: TRBD2; abundance: -
CDR3aa: CASSVRSGNTGELFF; CDR3nt: TGTGCCAGCAGCGTCCGTAGCGGTAACACCGGGGAGCTGTTTTTT; j_gene: TRBJ2-2; v_gene: TRBV7-6; d_gene: -; abundance: few
CDR3aa: CASRSTGTSGDTQYF; CDR3nt: TGTGCCAGCAGAAGTACCGGGACTAGCGGAGATACGCAGTATTTT; j_gene: TRBJ2-3; v_gene: TRBV28; d_gene: TRBD2; abundance: -
CDR3aa: CASSKRTDNEAFF; CDR3nt: TGTGCCAGTAGTAAAAGGACAGACAATGAAGCTTTCTTT; j_gene: TRBJ1-1; v_gene: TRBV19; d_gene: -; abundance: -
CDR3aa: CASTLKGGGRNYGYTF; CDR3nt: TGTGCCAGTACCCTCAAGGGGGGGGGCCGCAACTATGGCTACACCTTC; j_gene: TRBJ1-2; v_gene: TRBV19; d_gene: -; abundance: -
CDR3aa: CASSYSQGAEAFF; CDR3nt: TGTGCCAGCAGTTACAGTCAGGGGGCTGAAGCTTTCTTT; j_gene: TRBJ1-1; v_gene: TRBV6-2/TRBV6-3; d_gene: TRBD1; abundance: -
CDR3aa: CASSTLARTGTRETQYF; CDR3nt: TGTGCCAGCAGTACCCTGGCTAGGACAGGGACGAGGGAGACCCAGTACTTC; j_gene: TRBJ2-5; v_gene: TRBV6-1; d_gene: TRBD1; abundance: -
CDR3aa: CASSLDYGYTF; CDR3nt: TGTGCCAGCAGTTTAGACTATGGCTACACCTTC; j_gene: TRBJ1-2; v_gene: TRBV12-3/TRBV12-4; d_gene: -; abundance: few
CDR3aa: CSATWVAGTEAFF; CDR3nt: TGCAGTGCTACCTGGGTTGCAGGGACTGAAGCTTTCTTT; j_gene: TRBJ1-1; v_gene: TRBV20-1; d_gene: -; abundance: -
CDR3aa: CASSLSSYNSPLHF; CDR3nt: TGTGCCAGCAGTTTAAGCTCCTATAATTCACCCCTCCACTTT; j_gene: TRBJ1-6; v_gene: TRBV12-3/TRBV12-4; d_gene: -; abundance: -
CDR3aa: CASGARGYEQYF; CDR3nt: TGTGCCAGCGGGGCCAGGGGCTACGAGCAGTACTTC; j_gene: TRBJ2-7; v_gene: TRBV6-1; d_gene: -; abundance: -
CDR3aa: CASITDPSRWTEAFF; CDR3nt: TGTGCCAGCATTACAGACCCGAGTAGGTGGACTGAAGCTTTCTTT; j_gene: TRBJ1-1; v_gene: TRBV28; d_gene: -; abundance: few
CDR3aa: CASRPDLGREAFF; CDR3nt: TGTGCCAGCAGACCCGACCTCGGAAGGGAAGCTTTCTTT; j_gene: TRBJ1-1; v_gene: TRBV6-1; d_gene: -; abundance: -
CDR3aa: CASLVKSGKNTEAFF; CDR3nt: TGTGCCAGCCTAGTCAAATCGGGTAAGAACACTGAAGCTTTCTTT; j_gene: TRBJ1-1; v_gene: TRBV6-1; d_gene: -; abundance: -
CDR3aa: CASSLGNRPAEAFF; CDR3nt: TGTGCCAGCAGCTTAGGGAATAGGCCTGCTGAAGCTTTCTTT; j_gene: TRBJ1-1; v_gene: TRBV7-2; d_gene: -; abundance: -
CDR3aa: CASSLGGRLDTQYF; CDR3nt: TGCGCCAGCAGCTTGGGGGGCCGCCTAGATACGCAGTATTTT; j_gene: TRBJ2-3; v_gene: TRBV5-1; d_gene: -; abundance: -
CDR3aa: CASSRTHLTYGYTF; CDR3nt: TGTGCCAGTAGTAGGACCCACCTGACCTATGGCTACACCTTC; j_gene: TRBJ1-2; v_gene: TRBV19; d_gene: -; abundance: -